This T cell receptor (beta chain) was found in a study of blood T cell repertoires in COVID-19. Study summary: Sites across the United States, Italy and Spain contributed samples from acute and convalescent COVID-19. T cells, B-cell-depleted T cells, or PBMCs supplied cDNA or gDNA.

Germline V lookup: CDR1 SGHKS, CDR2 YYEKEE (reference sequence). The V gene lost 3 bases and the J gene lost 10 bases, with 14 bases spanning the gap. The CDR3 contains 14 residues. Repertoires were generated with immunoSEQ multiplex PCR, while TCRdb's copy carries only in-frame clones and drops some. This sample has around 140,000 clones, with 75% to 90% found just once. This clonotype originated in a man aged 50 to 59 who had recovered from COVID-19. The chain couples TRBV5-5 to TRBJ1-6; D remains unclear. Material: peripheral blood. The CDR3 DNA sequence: TGTGCCAGCAGCTCCGACTGGCTCCGCTCACCCCTCCACTTT. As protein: CASSSDWLRSPLHF.